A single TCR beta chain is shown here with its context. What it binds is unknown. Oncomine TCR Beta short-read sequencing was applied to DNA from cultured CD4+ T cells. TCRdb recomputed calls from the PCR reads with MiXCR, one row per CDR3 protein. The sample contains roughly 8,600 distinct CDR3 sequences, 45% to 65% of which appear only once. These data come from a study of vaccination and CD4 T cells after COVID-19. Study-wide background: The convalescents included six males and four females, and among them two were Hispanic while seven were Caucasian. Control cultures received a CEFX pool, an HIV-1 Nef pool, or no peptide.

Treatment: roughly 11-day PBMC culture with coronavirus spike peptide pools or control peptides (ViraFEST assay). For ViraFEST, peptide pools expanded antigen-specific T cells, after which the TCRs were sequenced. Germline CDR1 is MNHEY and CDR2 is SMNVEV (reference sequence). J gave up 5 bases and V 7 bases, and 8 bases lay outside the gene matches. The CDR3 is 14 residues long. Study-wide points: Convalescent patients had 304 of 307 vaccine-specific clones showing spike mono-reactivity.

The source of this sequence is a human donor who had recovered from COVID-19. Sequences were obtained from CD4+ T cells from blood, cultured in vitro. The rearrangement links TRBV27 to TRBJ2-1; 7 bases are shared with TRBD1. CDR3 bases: TGTGCCAGCACCAGACAGGGACCCCACAATGAGCAGTTCTTC. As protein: CASTRQGPHNEQFF.